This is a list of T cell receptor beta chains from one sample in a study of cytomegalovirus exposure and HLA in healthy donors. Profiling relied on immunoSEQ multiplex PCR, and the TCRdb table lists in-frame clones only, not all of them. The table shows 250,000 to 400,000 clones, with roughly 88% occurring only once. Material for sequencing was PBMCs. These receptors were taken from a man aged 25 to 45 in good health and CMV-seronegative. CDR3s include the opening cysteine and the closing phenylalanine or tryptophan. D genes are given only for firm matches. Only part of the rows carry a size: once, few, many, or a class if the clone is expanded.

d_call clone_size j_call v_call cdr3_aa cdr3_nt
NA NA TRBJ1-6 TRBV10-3 CAIRAASYNSPLHF TGTGCCATCAGGGCCGCCTCCTATAATTCACCCCTCCACTTT
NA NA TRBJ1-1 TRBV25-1 CASSEFGRKTEAFF TGTGCCAGCAGTGAATTCGGGAGGAAGACTGAAGCTTTCTTT
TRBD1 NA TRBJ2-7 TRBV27 CASSRQGGSYEQYF TGTGCCAGCAGTCGACAGGGGGGATCCTACGAGCAGTACTTC
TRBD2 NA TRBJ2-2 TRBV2 CASSATSGGATTGELFF TGTGCCAGCAGTGCGACTAGCGGGGGGGCCACCACCGGGGAGCTGTTTTTT
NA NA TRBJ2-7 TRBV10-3 CAISESSWRAGYEQYF TGTGCCATCAGTGAGTCGAGCTGGCGAGCGGGCTACGAGCAGTACTTC
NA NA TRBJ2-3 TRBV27 CASSLYGIPSTDTQYF TGTGCCAGCAGTTTATATGGCATCCCTAGCACAGATACGCAGTATTTT
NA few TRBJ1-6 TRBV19 CASSPRRSSYNSPLHF TGTGCCAGTAGTCCCCGCCGCAGCTCCTATAATTCACCCCTCCACTTT
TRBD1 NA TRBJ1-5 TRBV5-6 CASSRTGGTQPQHF TGTGCCAGCAGCCGTACAGGGGGCACTCAGCCCCAGCATTTT
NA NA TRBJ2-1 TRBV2 CASNIVKYNEQFF TGTGCCAGCAATATAGTGAAATACAATGAGCAGTTCTTC
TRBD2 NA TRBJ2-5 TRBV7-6 CASSAWTSGYQETQYF TGTGCCAGCAGCGCCTGGACTAGTGGGTACCAAGAGACCCAGTACTTC
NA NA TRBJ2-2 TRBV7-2 CASSLDRGGTGELFF TGTGCCAGCAGCTTAGACAGGGGAGGTACCGGGGAGCTGTTTTTT
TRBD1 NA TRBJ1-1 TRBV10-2 CASSRDRMNTEAFF TGCGCCAGCAGTCGGGACAGGATGAACACTGAAGCTTTCTTT
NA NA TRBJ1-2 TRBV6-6 CASSAEENYGYTF TGTGCCAGCAGTGCAGAGGAGAACTATGGCTACACCTTC
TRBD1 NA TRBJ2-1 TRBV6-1 CASTGDRGNNNEQFF TGTGCCAGCACTGGGGACAGGGGGAACAACAATGAGCAGTTCTTC
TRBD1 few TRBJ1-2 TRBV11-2 CASSQRTGSGYTF TGTGCCAGCAGCCAACGGACAGGGAGTGGCTACACCTTC
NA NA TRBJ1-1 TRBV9 CASSLGTTGTEAFF TGTGCCAGCAGCCTAGGAACGACGGGAACTGAAGCTTTCTTT
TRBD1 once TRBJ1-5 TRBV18 CASSLDRWGNQPQHF TGTGCCAGCTCACTGGACAGGTGGGGCAATCAGCCCCAGCATTTT
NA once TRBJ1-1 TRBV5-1 CASSDRYGGNTEAFF TGCGCCAGCAGCGACAGATACGGGGGGAACACTGAAGCTTTCTTT
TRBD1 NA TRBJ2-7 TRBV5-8 CASRLGQDLRQYF TGTGCCAGCAGATTGGGACAGGACCTAAGGCAGTACTTC
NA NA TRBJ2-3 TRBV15 CATSRGSSTDTQYF TGTGCCACCAGCAGAGGGAGTAGCACAGATACGCAGTATTTT
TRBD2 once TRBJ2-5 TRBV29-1 CSVGLAGRETQYF TGCAGCGTTGGACTAGCGGGGCGAGAGACCCAGTACTTC
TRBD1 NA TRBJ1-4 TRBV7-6 CASSPFSTGRHEKLFF TGTGCCAGCAGCCCATTTTCGACAGGGAGGCATGAAAAACTGTTTTTT
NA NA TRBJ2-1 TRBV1 CTSTVLAGAAIYYNEQFF TGCACCAGCACGGTATTAGCGGGGGCCGCCATCTACTACAATGAGCAGTTCTTC
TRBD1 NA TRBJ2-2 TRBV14 CASSQWTGVTGELFF TGTGCCAGCAGCCAATGGACAGGGGTAACCGGGGAGCTGTTTTTT
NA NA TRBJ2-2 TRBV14 CASKKASVDTGELFF TGTGCCAGCAAGAAGGCTAGCGTAGACACCGGGGAGCTGTTTTTT
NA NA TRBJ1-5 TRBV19 CASSIVSGNQPQHF TGTGCCAGTAGTATCGTTTCCGGGAATCAGCCCCAGCATTTT